The T cell receptor (beta chain) under discussion was sequenced for a study of T-cell memory formation after mild COVID-19. General study results and limits: Some clones that responded turned up in pre-infection memory, which suggests that cross-reactive memory joined in.

Notes on this clonotype: Its antigen is undetermined.

A single record per CDR3 protein comes from TCRdb applying MiXCR to the 5' RACE reads. In the table there are about 430,000 distinct CDR3 sequences, less than 25% of which are singletons. Sequenced material: PBMCs or a T cell subset sorted from them (not recorded which). The receptor was derived from an adult woman who had mild COVID-19 (a few samples of this study predate the infection). Cell type and time point are not known.

CDR3 amino acids: CSAQPGGRETQYF. The CDR3 DNA is TGCAGTGCCCAACCAGGGGGCCGGGAGACCCAGTACTTC. The chain has TRBV20-1 and TRBJ2-5; TRBD1 agrees at 8 bases. The germline gives CDR1 DFQATT, CDR2 SNEGSKA (reference sequence). The CDR3 covers 13 residues. With V trimmed by 6 bases and J by 5 bases, 8 bases remained unmatched.